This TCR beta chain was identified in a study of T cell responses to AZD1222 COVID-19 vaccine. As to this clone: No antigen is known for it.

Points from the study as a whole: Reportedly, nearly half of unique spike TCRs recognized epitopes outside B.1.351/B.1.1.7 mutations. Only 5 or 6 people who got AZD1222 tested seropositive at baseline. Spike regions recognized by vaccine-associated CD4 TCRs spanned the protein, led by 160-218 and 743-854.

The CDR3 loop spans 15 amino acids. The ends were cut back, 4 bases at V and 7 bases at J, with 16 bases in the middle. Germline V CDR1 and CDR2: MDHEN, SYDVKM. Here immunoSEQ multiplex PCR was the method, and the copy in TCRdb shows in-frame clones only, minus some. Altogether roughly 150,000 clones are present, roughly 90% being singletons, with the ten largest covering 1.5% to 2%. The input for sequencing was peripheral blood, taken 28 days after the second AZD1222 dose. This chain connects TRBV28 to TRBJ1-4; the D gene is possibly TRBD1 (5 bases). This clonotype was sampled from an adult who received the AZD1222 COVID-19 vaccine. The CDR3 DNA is TGTGCCAGCAGTTCATCCGGGACCGGGGGTGAAAAACTGTTTTTT. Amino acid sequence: CASSSSGTGGEKLFF.